This TCR beta chain was captured in a study of T cells after yellow fever vaccination. The V end lost 3 bases, the J end lost 5 bases, and 10 bases lay between the germline ends. From germline, CDR1 is MRHNA and CDR2 SNTAGT. The CDR3 is 13 amino acids. 5'RACE template switching added a universal primer site and UMIs to TCR cDNA. TCRdb fed the 5' RACE reads into MiXCR, producing one record per CDR3 protein. Here the sample spans a few hundred thousand distinct CDR3 sequences, approximately 3.9% being singletons. The sequence was collected from a man younger than 35 who received the YFV17D yellow fever vaccine. The sample here was PBMCs, taken 5 days after the yellow fever booster vaccination. The chain joins TRBV6-4 to TRBJ2-5; D call uncertain. This CDR3 is CASSEGPRETQYF. The CDR3 coding sequence is TGTGCCAGCAGTGAGGGCCCCCGGGAGACCCAGTACTTC.